Listed below are T cell receptor beta chains from one sample, sequenced in a study of post-analysis software for immune sequencing data. MiXCR, applied by TCRdb to the PCR reads, yields one record per CDR3 protein. The sample records fewer than 600,000 distinct CDR3 sequences, approximately 45% being singletons. Sequenced material: blood. These receptors were obtained from a girl between 5 and 17 years old with multiple sclerosis. CDR3s include the opening cysteine and the closing phenylalanine or tryptophan. The order of the fields is D gene, clone size, CDR3 length, J gene, V gene, CDR3 DNA, CDR3 protein. The D gene is left open where the match is weak. Clone size is shown for a subset of rows, as once, few, many or a class of expanded clone.

TRBD2 NA 14 TRBJ2-7 TRBV2 TGTGCCAGCAGTGGTCTAGCGGGAGAGTACGAGCAGTACTTC CASSGLAGEYEQYF
TRBD2 NA 14 TRBJ2-7 TRBV9 TGTGCCAGCAGCCGGGCGGGAGCGGCCTACGTGCAGTACTTC CASSRAGAAYVQYF
TRBD1 NA 14 TRBJ1-5 TRBV28 TGTGCCAGCAGTTTGACAGGGGACAATCAGCCCCAGCATTTT CASSLTGDNQPQHF
TRBD2 NA 16 TRBJ2-7 TRBV7-6 TGTGCCAGCAGCTTAGAGAGTGGAGCGGGAGCCTACGAGCAGTACTTC CASSLESGAGAYEQYF
NA NA 19 TRBJ1-1 TRBV12-3/TRBV12-4 TGTGCCAGCAGCTCCTTTGGGCTCTACCCGGGACCTCAGAACACTGAAGCTTTCTTT CASSSFGLYPGPQNTEAFF
TRBD1 few 15 TRBJ2-7 TRBV5-1 TGCGCCAGCAGCTCACTCGGACAGGGAACCTACGAGCAGTACTTC CASSSLGQGTYEQYF
TRBD2 NA 14 TRBJ2-1 TRBV20-1 TGCAGTGCTAGCCTAGCGGGAGTTAAGGATGAGCGGTTCTTC CSASLAGVKDERFF
NA NA 14 TRBJ1-1 TRBV12-3/TRBV12-4 TGTGCCAGCAGTCAATCGACTAGGAACACTGAAGCTTTCTTT CASSQSTRNTEAFF
NA NA 12 TRBJ1-2 TRBV20-1 TGCAAGGGGGGGATTTCTAACTATGGTTACACCTTC CKGGISNYGYTF
NA NA 15 TRBJ1-1 TRBV28 TGTGCCAGCAGTTCCGGGTTTGGGAGGAACACTGAAGCTTTCTTT CASSSGFGRNTEAFF
NA few 16 TRBJ2-1 TRBV29-1 TGCAGCGTTGAAGTTTATCTGGGTCAGACAGACAATGAGCAGTTCTTC CSVEVYLGQTDNEQFF
NA few 13 TRBJ2-7 TRBV5-1 TGCGCCAGCAGCTTGGGAGGATGGGGCGAGCAGTACTTC CASSLGGWGEQYF
TRBD1 NA 14 TRBJ2-3 TRBV6-5 TGTGCCAGCAGCCCCCGACAGGGTGGAGATACGCAGTATTTT CASSPRQGGDTQYF
TRBD2 NA 19 TRBJ2-1 TRBV20-1 TGCAGTGCTAGGGCCAGACTAGCGGGACTTCCCAGCCCCTACAATGAGCAGTTCTTC CSARARLAGLPSPYNEQFF
NA few 12 TRBJ1-1 TRBV19 TGTGCCAGTAGTCGGGAAAGGACTGAAGCTTTCTTT CASSRERTEAFF
NA NA 14 TRBJ2-7 TRBV4-3 TGCGCCAGCAGCTCTGAGCCGTTCTCCTACGAGCAGTACTTC CASSSEPFSYEQYF
NA NA 13 TRBJ2-3 TRBV28 TGTGCCAGCTGCAGCAGGGCCCTTTATACGCAGTATTTT CASCSRALYTQYF
NA NA 15 TRBJ2-3 TRBV20-1 TGCAGTGCCGTGAGTAGCGAGAGCCTCACAGATGCGCAGTATTTT CSAVSSESLTDAQYF
NA NA 16 TRBJ1-5 TRBV27 TGTGCCAGCAGTTTTCGTCTCGGGTTCGGCAATCAGCCCCAGCATTTT CASSFRLGFGNQPQHF
NA few 13 TRBJ2-7 TRBV6-1 TGTGCCAGCACCCCCGGGCAATCCTACGAGCAGTACTTC CASTPGQSYEQYF
NA NA 15 TRBJ2-7 TRBV2 TGTGCCAGCAGACAGGGACCCCAGGGGACCTACGACCAGTACTTC CASRQGPQGTYDQYF
TRBD2 NA 18 TRBJ2-3 TRBV3-1 TGTGCCAGCAGCCTCCGTCCCCCTACTAGCGGGCACACAGATACGCAGTATTTT CASSLRPPTSGHTDTQYF
NA NA 16 TRBJ2-7 TRBV20-1 TGCAGTGCTAGAATTTCTTTGGGGAAAATACTCTACGAGCAGTACTTC CSARISLGKILYEQYF
NA NA 14 TRBJ2-1 TRBV20-1 TGCAGTGCGGAGGATCCGAGCTCCTACAATGAGCAGTTCTTC CSAEDPSSYNEQFF
TRBD1 NA 15 TRBJ1-4 TRBV4-2 TGTGCCAGCAGCCTAAGGACAGGGGTTAATGAAAAACTGTTTTTT CASSLRTGVNEKLFF
NA NA 15 TRBJ2-6 TRBV5-1 TGCGCCAGCAGCTGGTGGGAATCTGGGGCCAACGTCCCGACTTTC CASSWWESGANVPTF
NA NA 13 TRBJ2-5 TRBV7-7 TGTGCTAGCAGCCCCCTCAGGCAAGAGACCCAGTACTTC CASSPLRQETQYF
NA NA 13 TRBJ1-4 TRBV25-1 TGTGCCAGCAGTGAATCCGGGGAGGAAAAACTGTTTTTT CASSESGEEKLFF
NA NA 15 TRBJ2-1 TRBV7-2 TGTGCCAGCAGCTTAGGCCCCCCACGATGCAATGAGCAGTTCTTC CASSLGPPRCNEQFF
NA NA 13 TRBJ2-5 TRBV27 TGTGCCAGCAGTTTATCCGGGTTCGAGACCCAGTACTTC CASSLSGFETQYF
NA NA 17 TRBJ2-1 TRBV20-1 TGCAGTGCTAGCTGGTTAATAGGGGCCGGGCCCTACAATGAGCAGTTCTTC CSASWLIGAGPYNEQFF
NA NA 17 TRBJ2-3 TRBV28 TGTGCCAGCAGTTTACGATCGGACAGCCTTAGCACAGATACGCAGTATTTT CASSLRSDSLSTDTQYF
TRBD2 few 14 TRBJ2-1 TRBV15 TGTGCCACCAGCGATAGACTAGCTCTCAATGAGCAGTTCTTC CATSDRLALNEQFF
NA NA 17 TRBJ1-4 TRBV7-8 TGTGCCAGCAGCTCGCAGGGAGGAAGGGCAACTAATGAAAAACTGTTTTTT CASSSQGGRATNEKLFF
NA few 13 TRBJ2-5 TRBV20-1 TGCAGTGCTAGATCCCTCGAAATAGAGACCCAGTACTTC CSARSLEIETQYF
NA few 17 TRBJ1-2 TRBV5-1 TGCGCCAGCAGCTTGGTCGGAGGGACGGTAGGCAACTATGGCTACACCTTC CASSLVGGTVGNYGYTF
NA NA 17 TRBJ1-4 TRBV14 TGTGCCAGCAGCCAGGCAATTTACAGCGCAACTAATGAAGAACTGTTTTTT CASSQAIYSATNEELFF
NA few 13 TRBJ1-2 TRBV28 TGTGCCAGCAAGTTCGGCACAGGCTATGGCTACACCTTC CASKFGTGYGYTF
NA few 14 TRBJ2-7 TRBV10-1 TGCGCCAGCAGTGAGTCTTCTTTCGGGACCGAGCAGTACTTC CASSESSFGTEQYF
NA NA 12 TRBJ2-1 TRBV6-5 TGTGCCAGCAGTTACTATGGCGGTGAGCAGTTCTTC CASSYYGGEQFF
NA NA 14 TRBJ2-1 TRBV7-2 TGTGTCAGCAGCTTAGCCGAAGCCCGGTGGGAGCAGTTCTTC CVSSLAEARWEQFF
NA NA 16 TRBJ1-6 TRBV5-6 TGTGCCAGCAGCTTGGTGGTGAGCTCCTATAATTCACCCCTCCACTTT CASSLVVSSYNSPLHF
NA many 13 TRBJ2-7 TRBV6-6 TGTGCCAGCAGTTTGGACAATTCCTACGAGCAGTACTTC CASSLDNSYEQYF
TRBD2 NA 18 TRBJ2-1 TRBV10-3 TGTGCCATCAGTGAAGGGTTTAGAGGGACTAGCGTCGGCAATAGGCAGTTCTTC CAISEGFRGTSVGNRQFF
TRBD1 NA 17 TRBJ1-5 TRBV5-5 TGTGCCAGCAGCAAATTCGGGACAGGGGGTTTCAATCAGCCCCAGCATTTT CASSKFGTGGFNQPQHF
NA NA 14 TRBJ1-1 TRBV12-3/TRBV12-4 TGTGCCAGCAGTATTCAGTCAATGAACACTGAAGCTTTCTTT CASSIQSMNTEAFF
NA few 14 TRBJ2-5 TRBV20-1 TGCAGTGGTGGGAAACTAGTCGGACGAGAGACCCAGTACTTC CSGGKLVGRETQYF
NA NA 13 TRBJ2-5 TRBV27 TGTGCCAGCAGTTTAACGCCCCTACAGACCCAGTACTTC CASSLTPLQTQYF
NA NA 14 TRBJ1-5 TRBV28 TGTGCCAGCAGTTTTGAAACAGAGTATCAGCCCCAGCATTTT CASSFETEYQPQHF
TRBD1 NA 15 TRBJ2-7 TRBV6-5 TGTGCCAGCAATCCCCCCGGGACAGATTCCTACGAGCAGTACTTC CASNPPGTDSYEQYF
NA few 14 TRBJ2-7 TRBV27 TGTGCCAGCAGTTTATTAACTAGCTTCAACGAGCAGTACTTC CASSLLTSFNEQYF
NA once 14 TRBJ2-1 TRBV6-2/TRBV6-3 TGTGCCAGCAGTTATGAATATAGATACAATGAGCAGTTCTTC CASSYEYRYNEQFF